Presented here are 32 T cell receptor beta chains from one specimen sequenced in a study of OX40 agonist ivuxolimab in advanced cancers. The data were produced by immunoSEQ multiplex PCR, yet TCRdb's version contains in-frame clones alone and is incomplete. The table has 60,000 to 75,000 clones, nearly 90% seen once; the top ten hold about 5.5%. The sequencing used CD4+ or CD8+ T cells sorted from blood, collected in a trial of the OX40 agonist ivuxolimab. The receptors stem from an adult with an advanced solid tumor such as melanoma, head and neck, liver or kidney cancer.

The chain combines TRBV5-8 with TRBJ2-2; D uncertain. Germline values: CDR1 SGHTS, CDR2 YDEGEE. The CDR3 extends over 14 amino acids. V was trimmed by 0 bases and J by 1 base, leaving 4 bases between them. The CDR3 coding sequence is TGTGCCAGCAGCTTGGCCTTGAACACCGGGGAGCTGTTTTTT. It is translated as CASSLALNTGELFF.

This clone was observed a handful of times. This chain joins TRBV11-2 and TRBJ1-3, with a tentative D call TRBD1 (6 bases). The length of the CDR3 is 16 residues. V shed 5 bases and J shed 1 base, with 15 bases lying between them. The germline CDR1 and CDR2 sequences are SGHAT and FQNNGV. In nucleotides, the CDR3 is TGTGCCAGCAGCGAAATGGGGGGCTTGTCTGGAAACACCATATATTTT. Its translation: CASSEMGGLSGNTIYF.

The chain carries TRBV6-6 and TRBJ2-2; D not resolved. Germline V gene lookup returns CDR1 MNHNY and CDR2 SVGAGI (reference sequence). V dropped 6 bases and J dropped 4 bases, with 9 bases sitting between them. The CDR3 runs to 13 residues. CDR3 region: CASREFGTGELFF. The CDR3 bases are TGTGCCAGCAGGGAGTTTGGCACCGGGGAGCTGTTTTTT.

Here the CDR3 reads CASRERTFSPQYF. The CDR3 DNA is TGTGCCAGCAGGGAAAGGACTTTCAGTCCCCAGTACTTC. The chain is built from TRBV28 and TRBJ2-5; maybe TRBD2 (5 bases). Trimming removed 6 bases from V and 9 bases from J, with 17 bases in between. The length of the CDR3 is 13 residues. Germline values: CDR1 MDHEN, CDR2 SYDVKM.

In nucleotides, the CDR3 is TGCGCCAGCAGCCAACGCGACACAGATACGCAGTATTTT. It yields the protein CASSQRDTDTQYF. The genes are TRBV4-3 and TRBJ2-3; unclear D gene. V dropped 2 bases and J dropped 2 bases, with 5 bases sitting between them. Germline CDR1 reads LGHNA; CDR2 reads YSLEER. The CDR3 length is 13 residues.

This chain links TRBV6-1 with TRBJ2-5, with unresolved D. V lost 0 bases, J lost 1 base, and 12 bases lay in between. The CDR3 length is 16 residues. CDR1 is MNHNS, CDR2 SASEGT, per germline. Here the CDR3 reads CASSEAWAIVQETQYF. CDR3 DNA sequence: TGTGCCAGCAGTGAAGCCTGGGCTATCGTCCAAGAGACCCAGTACTTC.

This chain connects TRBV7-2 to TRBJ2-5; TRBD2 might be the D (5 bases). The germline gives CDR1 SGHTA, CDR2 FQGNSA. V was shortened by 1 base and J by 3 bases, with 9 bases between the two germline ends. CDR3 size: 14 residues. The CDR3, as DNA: TGTGCCAGCAGCTTAGTGTCGGGAAAAGAGACCCAGTACTTC. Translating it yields CASSLVSGKETQYF.

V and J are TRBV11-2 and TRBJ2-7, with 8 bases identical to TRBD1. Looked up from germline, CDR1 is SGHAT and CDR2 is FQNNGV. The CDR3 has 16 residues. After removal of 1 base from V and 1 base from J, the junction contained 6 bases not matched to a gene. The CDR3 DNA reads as TGTGCCAGCAGCTTAGCAACCGGGACAGGTTCCTACGAGCAGTACTTC. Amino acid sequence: CASSLATGTGSYEQYF.

The CDR3 DNA sequence: TGTGCCAGTAAACTAGAAGGGTGGCCCCAGCATTTT. Protein: CASKLEGWPQHF. J is TRBJ1-5 and V is TRBV28; D unclear. The ends were cut back, 9 bases at V and 9 bases at J, with 15 bases in the middle. Per germline, CDR1 MDHEN and CDR2 SYDVKM. The CDR3 is 12 residues long.

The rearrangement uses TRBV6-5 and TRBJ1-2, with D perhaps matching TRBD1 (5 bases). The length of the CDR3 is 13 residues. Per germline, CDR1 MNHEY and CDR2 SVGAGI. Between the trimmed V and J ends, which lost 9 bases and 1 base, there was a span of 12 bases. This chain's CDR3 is CASTGGYNYGYTF. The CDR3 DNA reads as TGTGCCAGTACGGGGGGATATAACTATGGCTACACCTTC.

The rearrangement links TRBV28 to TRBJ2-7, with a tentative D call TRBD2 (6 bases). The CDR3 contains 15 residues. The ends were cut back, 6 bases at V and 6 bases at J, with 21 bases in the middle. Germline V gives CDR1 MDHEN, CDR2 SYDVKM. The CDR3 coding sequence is TGTGCCAGCAGCACGCCCGGGACTGCAGAGGGCGAGCAGTACTTC. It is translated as CASSTPGTAEGEQYF.

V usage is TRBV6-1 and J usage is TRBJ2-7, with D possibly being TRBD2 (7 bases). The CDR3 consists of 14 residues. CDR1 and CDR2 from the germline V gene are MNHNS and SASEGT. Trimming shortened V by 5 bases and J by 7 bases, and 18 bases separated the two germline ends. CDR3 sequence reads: CASSKRGGAGEQYF. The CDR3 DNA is TGTGCCAGCAGTAAAAGGGGGGGGGCTGGTGAGCAGTACTTC.

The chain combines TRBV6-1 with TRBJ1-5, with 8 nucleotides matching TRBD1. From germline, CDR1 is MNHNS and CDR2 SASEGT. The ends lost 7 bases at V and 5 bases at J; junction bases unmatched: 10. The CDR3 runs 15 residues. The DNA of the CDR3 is TGTGCCAGCACCCGCACAGGGGGGACTGATCAGCCCCAGCATTTT. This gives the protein CASTRTGGTDQPQHF.

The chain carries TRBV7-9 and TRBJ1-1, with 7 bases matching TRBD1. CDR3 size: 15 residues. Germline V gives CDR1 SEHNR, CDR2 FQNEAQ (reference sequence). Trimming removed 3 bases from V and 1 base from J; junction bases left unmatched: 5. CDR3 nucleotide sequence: TGTGCCAGCAGCTTTTTAGGGGGCGAGAACACTGAAGCTTTCTTT. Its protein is CASSFLGGENTEAFF.

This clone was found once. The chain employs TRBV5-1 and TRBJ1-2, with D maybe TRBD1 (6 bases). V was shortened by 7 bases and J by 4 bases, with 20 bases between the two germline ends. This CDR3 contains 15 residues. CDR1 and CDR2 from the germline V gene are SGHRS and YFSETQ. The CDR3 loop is CASLPGDVLSYGYTF. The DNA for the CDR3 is TGCGCCAGCCTGCCAGGGGATGTCCTATCCTATGGCTACACCTTC.

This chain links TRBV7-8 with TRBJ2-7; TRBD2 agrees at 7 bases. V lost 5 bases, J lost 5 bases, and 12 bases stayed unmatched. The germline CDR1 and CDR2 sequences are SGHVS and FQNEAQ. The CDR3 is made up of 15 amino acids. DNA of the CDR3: TGTGCCAGCAGCCCAGCGTTCGTGGGGGGGAACGAGCAGTACTTC. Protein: CASSPAFVGGNEQYF.

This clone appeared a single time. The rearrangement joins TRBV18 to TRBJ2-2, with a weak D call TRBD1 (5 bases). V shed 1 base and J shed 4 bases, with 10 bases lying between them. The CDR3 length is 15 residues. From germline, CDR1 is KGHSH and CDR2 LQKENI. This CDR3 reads CASSPQQDLTGELFF. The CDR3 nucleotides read TGTGCCAGCTCACCACAACAGGACCTCACCGGGGAGCTGTTTTTT.

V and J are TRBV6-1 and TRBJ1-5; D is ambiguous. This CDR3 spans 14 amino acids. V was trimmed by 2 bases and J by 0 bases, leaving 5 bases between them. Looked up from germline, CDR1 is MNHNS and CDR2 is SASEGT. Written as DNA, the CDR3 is TGTGCCAGCAGTGAACCACATAGCAATCAGCCCCAGCATTTT. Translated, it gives CASSEPHSNQPQHF.

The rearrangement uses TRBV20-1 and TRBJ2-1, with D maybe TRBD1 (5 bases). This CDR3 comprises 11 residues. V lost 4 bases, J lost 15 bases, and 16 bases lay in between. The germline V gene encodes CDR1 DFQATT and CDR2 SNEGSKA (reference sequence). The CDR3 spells CSAIPSHRLFF. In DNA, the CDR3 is TGCAGTGCTATCCCTTCCCACAGGCTGTTCTTC.

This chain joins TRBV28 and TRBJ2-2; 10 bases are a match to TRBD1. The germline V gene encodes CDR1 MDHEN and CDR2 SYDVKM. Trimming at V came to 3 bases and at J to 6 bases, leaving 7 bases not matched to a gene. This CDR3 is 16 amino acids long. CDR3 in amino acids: CASSFPGQGYPGELFF. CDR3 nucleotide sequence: TGTGCCAGCAGTTTTCCGGGACAGGGGTATCCCGGGGAGCTGTTTTTT.

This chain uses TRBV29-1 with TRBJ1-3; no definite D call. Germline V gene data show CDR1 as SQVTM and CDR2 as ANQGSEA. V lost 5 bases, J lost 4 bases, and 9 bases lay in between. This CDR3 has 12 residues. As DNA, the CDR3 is TGCAGCGTTCTCGTCCGAGGAAACACCATATATTTT. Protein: CSVLVRGNTIYF.

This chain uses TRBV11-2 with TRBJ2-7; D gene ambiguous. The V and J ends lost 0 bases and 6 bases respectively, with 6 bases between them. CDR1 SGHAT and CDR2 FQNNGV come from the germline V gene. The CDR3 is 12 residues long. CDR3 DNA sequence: TGTGCCAGCAGCTTAGATCCACCCGAGCAGTACTTC. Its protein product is CASSLDPPEQYF.

The CDR3: CASSATGGSNTEAFF. The CDR3 nucleotides read TGCGCCAGCAGCGCAACAGGGGGCTCGAACACTGAAGCTTTCTTT. V and J are TRBV10-2 and TRBJ1-1; 9 nucleotides agree with TRBD1. CDR1 is WSHSY and CDR2 is SAAADI in the germline V gene. This CDR3 is 15 amino acids long. V dropped 6 bases and J dropped 1; count of bases not matched to a gene: 6.

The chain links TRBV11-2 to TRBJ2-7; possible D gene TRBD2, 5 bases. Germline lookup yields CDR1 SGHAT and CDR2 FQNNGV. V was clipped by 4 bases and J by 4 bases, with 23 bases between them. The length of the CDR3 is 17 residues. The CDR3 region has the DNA TGTGCCAGCAGCTCCCGGGGAGCGGTAGAGAATTTATACGAGCAGTACTTC. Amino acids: CASSSRGAVENLYEQYF.

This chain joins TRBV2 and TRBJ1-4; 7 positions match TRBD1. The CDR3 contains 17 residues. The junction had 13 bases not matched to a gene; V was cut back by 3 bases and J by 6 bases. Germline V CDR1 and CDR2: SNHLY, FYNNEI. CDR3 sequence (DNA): TGTGCCAGCAGTGATCGGACAGGTCCGTCTTTTTATGAAAAACTGTTTTTT. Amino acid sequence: CASSDRTGPSFYEKLFF. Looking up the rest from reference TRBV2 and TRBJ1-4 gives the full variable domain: EPEVTQTPSHQVTQMGQEVILRCVPISNHLYFYWYRQILGQKVEFLVSFYNNEISEKSEIFDDQFSVERPDGSNFTLKIRSTKLEDSAMYFCASSDRTGPSFYEKLFFGSGTQLSVL.

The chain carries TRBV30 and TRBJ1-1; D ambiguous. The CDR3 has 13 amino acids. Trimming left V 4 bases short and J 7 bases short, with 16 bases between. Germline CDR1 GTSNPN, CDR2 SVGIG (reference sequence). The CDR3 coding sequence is TGTGCCTGGACCCTAGGAACGTTCGGTGAAGCTTTCTTT. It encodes CAWTLGTFGEAFF. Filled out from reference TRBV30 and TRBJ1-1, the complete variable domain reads SQTIHQWPATLVQPVGSPLSLECTVEGTSNPNLYWYRQAAGRGLQLLFYSVGIGQISSEVPQNLSASRPQDRQFILSSKKLLLSDSGFYLCAWTLGTFGEAFFGQGTRLTVV.

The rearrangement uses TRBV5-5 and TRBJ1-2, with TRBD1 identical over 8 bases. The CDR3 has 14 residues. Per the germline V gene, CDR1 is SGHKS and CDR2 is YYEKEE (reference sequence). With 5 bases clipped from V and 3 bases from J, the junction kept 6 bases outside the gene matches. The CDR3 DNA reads TGTGCCAGCAGTCAGACAGGGGCCTACTATGGCTACACCTTC. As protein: CASSQTGAYYGYTF.

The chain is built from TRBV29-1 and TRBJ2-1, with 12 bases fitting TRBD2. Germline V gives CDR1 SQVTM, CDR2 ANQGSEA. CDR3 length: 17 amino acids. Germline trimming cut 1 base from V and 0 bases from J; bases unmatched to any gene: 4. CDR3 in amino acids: CSVEGTSGMSSYNEQFF. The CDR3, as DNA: TGCAGCGTTGAAGGGACTAGCGGGATGAGCTCCTACAATGAGCAGTTCTTC.

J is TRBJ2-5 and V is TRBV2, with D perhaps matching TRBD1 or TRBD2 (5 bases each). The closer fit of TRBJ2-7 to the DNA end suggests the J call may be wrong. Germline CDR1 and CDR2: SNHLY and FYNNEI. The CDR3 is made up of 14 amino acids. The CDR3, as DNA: TGTGCCAGCAGTGATCAAGGGACCCCCTACGAGCAGTACTTC. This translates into CASSDQGTPYEQYF.

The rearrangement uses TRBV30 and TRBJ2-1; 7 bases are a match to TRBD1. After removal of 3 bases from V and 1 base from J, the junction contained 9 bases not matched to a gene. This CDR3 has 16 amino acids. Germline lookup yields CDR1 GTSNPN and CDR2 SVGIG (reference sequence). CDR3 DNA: TGTGCCTGGAGGGGCAGGGGGAGTGGGTCCTACAATGAGCAGTTCTTC. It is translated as CAWRGRGSGSYNEQFF. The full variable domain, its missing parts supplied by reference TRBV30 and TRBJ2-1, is SQTIHQWPATLVQPVGSPLSLECTVEGTSNPNLYWYRQAAGRGLQLLFYSVGIGQISSEVPQNLSASRPQDRQFILSSKKLLLSDSGFYLCAWRGRGSGSYNEQFFGPGTRLTVL.

CDR3 loop: CASSFQGGTEAFF. DNA of the CDR3: TGTGCCAGCAGTTTTCAGGGGGGCACTGAAGCTTTCTTT. This sequence joins TRBV27 and TRBJ1-1; 7 nucleotides agree with TRBD1. The V gene's germline CDR1 is MNHEY and CDR2 SMNVEV (reference sequence). The CDR3 sequence is 13 residues long. V trimming: 3 bases; J trimming: 4 bases; junction bases outside the gene matches: 2.

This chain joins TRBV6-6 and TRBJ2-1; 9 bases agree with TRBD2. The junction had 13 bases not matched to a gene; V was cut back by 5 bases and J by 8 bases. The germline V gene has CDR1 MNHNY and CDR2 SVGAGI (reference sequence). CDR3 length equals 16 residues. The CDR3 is CASSGPGLAPTHEQFF. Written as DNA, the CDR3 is TGTGCCAGCAGTGGACCGGGACTAGCCCCAACACATGAGCAGTTCTTC.